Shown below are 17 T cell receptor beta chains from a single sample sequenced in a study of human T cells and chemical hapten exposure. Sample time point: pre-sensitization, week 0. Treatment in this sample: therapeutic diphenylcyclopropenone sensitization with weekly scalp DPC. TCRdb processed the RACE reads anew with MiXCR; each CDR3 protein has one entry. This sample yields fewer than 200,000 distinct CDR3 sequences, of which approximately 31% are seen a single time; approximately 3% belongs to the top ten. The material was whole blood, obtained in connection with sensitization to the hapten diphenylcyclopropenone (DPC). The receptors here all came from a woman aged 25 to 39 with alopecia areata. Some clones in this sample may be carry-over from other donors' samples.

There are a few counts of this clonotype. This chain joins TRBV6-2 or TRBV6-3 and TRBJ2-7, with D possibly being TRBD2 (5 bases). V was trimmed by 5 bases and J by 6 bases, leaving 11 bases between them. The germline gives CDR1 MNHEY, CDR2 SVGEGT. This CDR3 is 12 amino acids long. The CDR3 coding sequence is TGTGCCAGCAGTCCAGCGGTGGGCGAGCAGTACTTC. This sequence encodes CASSPAVGEQYF.

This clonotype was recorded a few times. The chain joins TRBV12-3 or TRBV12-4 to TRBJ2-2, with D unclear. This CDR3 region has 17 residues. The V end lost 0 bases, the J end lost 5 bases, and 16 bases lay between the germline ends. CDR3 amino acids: CASSLAVLGIGTGELFF. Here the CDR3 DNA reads TGTGCCAGCAGTTTAGCGGTTTTGGGGATAGGGACCGGGGAGCTGTTTTTT.

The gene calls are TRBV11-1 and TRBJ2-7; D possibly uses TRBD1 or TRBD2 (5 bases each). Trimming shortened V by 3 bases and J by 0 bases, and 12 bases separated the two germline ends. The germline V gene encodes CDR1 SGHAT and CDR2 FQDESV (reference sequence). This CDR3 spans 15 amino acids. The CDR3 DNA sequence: TGTGCCAGCAGCTTGTCCCCCGGGACCTCCTACGAGCAGTACTTC. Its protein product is CASSLSPGTSYEQYF.

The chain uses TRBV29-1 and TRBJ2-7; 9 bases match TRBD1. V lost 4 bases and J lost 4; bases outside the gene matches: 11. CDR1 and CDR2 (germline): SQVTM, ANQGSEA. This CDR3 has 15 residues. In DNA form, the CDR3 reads TGCAGCGTTGTTTGGACAGGGGAGGAATTATACGAGCAGTACTTC. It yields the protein CSVVWTGEELYEQYF.

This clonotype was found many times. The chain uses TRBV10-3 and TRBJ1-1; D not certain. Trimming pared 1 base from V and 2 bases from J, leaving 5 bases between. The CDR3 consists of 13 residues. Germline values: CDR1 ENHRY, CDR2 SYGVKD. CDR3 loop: CAISEFPNTEAFF. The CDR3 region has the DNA TGTGCCATCAGTGAGTTCCCTAACACTGAAGCTTTCTTT.

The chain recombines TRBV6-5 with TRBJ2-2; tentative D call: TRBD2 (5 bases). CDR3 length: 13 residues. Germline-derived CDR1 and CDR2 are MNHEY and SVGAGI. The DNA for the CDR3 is TGTGCAGCCCGGAAGGAGGTCACCGGGGAGCTGTTTTTT. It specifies CAARKEVTGELFF.

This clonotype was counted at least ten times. CDR3 coding DNA: TGTGCCAGCAGTTTCCGACTAGCGGGAAGGAACGAGCAGTACTTC. This codes for CASSFRLAGRNEQYF. The chain employs TRBV27 and TRBJ2-7; 11 bases agree with TRBD2. The CDR3 length is 15 residues. Per germline, CDR1 MNHEY and CDR2 SMNVEV (reference sequence). J lost 5 bases, V lost 3 bases, and 6 bases had no gene match.

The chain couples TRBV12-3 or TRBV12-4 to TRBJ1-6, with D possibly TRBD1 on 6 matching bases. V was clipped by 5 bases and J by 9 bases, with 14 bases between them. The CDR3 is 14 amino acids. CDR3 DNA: TGTGCCAGCAGTCCCCCAGGGGTACGTTCACCCCTCCACTTT. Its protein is CASSPPGVRSPLHF.

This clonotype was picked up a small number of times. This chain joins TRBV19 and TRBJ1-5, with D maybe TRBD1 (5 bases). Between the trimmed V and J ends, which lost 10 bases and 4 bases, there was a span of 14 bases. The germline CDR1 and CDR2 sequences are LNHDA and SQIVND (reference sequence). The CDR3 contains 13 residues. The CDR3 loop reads CATSGGLNQPQHF. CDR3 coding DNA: TGTGCCACCTCTGGGGGGTTGAATCAGCCCCAGCATTTT. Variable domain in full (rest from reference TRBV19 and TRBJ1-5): DGGITQSPKYLFRKEGQNVTLSCEQNLNHDAMYWYRQDPGQGLRLIYYSQIVNDFQKGDIAEGYSVSREKKESFPLTVTSAQKNPTAFYLCATSGGLNQPQHFGDGTRLSIL.

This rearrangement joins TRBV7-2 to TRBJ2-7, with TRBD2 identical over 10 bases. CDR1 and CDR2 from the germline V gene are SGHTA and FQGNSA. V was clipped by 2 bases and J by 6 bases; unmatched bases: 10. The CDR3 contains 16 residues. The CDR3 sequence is CASSLRPSGGRSEQYF. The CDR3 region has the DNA TGTGCCAGCAGCTTACGGCCTAGCGGGGGTAGGAGCGAGCAGTACTTC.

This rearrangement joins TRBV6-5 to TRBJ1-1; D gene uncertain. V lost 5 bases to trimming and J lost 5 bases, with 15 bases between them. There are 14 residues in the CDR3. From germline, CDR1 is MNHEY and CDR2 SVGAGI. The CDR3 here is CASSPIRSGTEAFF. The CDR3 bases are TGTGCCAGCAGTCCGATCAGGTCCGGAACTGAAGCTTTCTTT.

Here the CDR3 reads CASRRGLLPSTGELFF. The CDR3 DNA is TGTGCCAGCAGGCGGGGACTTTTGCCCAGCACCGGGGAGCTGTTTTTT. This sequence joins TRBV28 and TRBJ2-2, with TRBD2 as a possible D gene (6 bases). The germline gives CDR1 MDHEN, CDR2 SYDVKM. Trimming removed 6 bases at V and 4 bases at J, with 18 bases between. This CDR3 is 16 amino acids long.

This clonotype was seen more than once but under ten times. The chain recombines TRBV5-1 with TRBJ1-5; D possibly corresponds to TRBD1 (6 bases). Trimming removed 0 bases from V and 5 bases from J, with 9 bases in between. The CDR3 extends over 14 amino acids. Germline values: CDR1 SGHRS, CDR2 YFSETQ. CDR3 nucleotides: TGCGCCAGCAGCTTGGGACAGGTCGATCAGCCCCAGCATTTT. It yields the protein CASSLGQVDQPQHF.

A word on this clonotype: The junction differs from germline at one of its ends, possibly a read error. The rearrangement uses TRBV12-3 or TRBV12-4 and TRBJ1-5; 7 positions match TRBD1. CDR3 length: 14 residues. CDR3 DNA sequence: TGCGCCAGCAGCTTGGGGCAGGGGGACCAGCCCCAGCATTTT. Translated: CASSLGQGDQPQHF.

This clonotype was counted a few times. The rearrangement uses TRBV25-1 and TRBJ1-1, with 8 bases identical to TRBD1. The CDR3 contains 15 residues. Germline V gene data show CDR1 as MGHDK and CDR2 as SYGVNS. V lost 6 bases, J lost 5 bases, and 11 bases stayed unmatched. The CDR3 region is CASSHIQGARTEAFF. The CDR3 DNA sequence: TGTGCCAGCAGCCACATCCAGGGGGCTAGGACTGAAGCTTTCTTT.

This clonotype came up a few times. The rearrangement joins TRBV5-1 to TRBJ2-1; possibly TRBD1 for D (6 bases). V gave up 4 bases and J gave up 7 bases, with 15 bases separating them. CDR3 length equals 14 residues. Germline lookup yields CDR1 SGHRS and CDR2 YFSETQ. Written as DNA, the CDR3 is TGCGCCAGCAGCAGTCACAGGGTGAGAAATGAGCAGTTCTTC. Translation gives CASSSHRVRNEQFF.

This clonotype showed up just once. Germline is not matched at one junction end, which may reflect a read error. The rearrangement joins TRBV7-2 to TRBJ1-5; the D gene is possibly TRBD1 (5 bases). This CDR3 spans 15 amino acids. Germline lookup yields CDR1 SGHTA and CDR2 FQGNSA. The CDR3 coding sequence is TGTGCCAGCAGCCCCCAGGGCGATAGCGATCAGCCCCAGCATTTT. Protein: CASSPQGDSDQPQHF.